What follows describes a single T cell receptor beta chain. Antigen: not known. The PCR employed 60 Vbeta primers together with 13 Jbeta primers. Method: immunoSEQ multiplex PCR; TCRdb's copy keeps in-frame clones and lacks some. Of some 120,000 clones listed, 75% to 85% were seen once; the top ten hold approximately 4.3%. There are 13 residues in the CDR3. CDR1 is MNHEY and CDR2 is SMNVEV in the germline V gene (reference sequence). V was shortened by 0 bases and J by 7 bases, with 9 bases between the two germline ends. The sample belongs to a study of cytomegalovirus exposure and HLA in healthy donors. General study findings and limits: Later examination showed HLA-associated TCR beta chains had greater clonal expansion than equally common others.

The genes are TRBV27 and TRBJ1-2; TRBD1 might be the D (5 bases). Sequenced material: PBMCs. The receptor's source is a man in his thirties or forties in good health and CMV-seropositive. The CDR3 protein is CASSLSGGGGYTF. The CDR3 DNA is TGTGCCAGCAGTTTATCCGGGGGAGGTGGCTACACCTTC.